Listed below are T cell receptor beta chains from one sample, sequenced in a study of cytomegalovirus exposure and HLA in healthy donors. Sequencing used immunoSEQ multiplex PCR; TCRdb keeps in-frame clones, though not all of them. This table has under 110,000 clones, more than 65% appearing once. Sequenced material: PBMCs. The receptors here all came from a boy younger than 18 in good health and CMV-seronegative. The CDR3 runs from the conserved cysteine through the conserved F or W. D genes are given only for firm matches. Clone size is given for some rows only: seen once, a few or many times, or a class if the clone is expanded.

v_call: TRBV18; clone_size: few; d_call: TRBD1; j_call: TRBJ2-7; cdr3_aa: CASSPDRVHEQYF; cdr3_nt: TGTGCCAGCTCACCTGACAGGGTCCACGAGCAGTACTTC
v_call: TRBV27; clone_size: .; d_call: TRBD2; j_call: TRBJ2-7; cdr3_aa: CASSLWTGGYEQYF; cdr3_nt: TGTGCCAGCAGTTTATGGACGGGAGGCTACGAGCAGTACTTC
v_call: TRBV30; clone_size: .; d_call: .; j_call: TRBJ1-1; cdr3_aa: CAWRIQAETEAFF; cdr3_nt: TGTGCCTGGAGAATCCAGGCCGAGACTGAAGCTTTCTTT
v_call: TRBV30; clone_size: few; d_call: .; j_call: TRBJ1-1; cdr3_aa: CAWSEQGREAFF; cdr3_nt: TGTGCCTGGAGTGAACAGGGCCGTGAAGCTTTCTTT
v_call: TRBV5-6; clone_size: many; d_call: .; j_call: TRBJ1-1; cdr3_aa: CASSLALGGRDTEAFF; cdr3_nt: TGTGCCAGCAGCTTGGCGTTGGGGGGAAGGGACACTGAAGCTTTCTTT
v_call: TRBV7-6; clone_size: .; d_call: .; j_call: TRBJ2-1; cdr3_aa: CASSHSEGNEQFF; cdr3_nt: TGTGCCAGCAGCCACTCAGAGGGAAATGAGCAGTTCTTC
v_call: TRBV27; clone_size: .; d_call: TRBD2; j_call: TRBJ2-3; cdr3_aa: CASSQTSGGLGDTQYF; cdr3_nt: TGTGCCAGCAGTCAGACTAGCGGGGGGCTGGGAGATACGCAGTATTTT
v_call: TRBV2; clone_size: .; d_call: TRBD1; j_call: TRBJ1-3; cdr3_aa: CASREDRPADTIYF; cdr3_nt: TGTGCCAGCAGAGAGGACAGGCCTGCAGACACCATATATTTT
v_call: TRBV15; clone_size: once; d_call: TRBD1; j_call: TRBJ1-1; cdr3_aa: CATSRDETGEAFF; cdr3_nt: TGTGCCACCAGCAGAGATGAGACAGGGGAAGCTTTCTTT
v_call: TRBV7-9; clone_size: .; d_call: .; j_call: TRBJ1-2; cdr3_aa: CASSSFLPNYGYTF; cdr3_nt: TGTGCCAGCAGCTCTTTCCTCCCCAACTATGGCTACACCTTC
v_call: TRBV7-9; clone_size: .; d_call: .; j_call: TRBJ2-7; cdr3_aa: CASSFPLSSYEQYF; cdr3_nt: TGTGCCAGCAGCTTCCCCCTTAGCTCCTACGAGCAGTACTTC
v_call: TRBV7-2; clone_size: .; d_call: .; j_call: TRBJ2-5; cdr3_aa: CASSPGDRETQYF; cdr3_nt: TGTGCCAGCAGCCCCGGGGATCGGGAGACCCAGTACTTC
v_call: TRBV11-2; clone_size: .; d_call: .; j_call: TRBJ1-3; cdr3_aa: CASSPAGVVNTIYF; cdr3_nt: TGTGCCAGCAGCCCTGCCGGGGTTGTAAACACCATATATTTT
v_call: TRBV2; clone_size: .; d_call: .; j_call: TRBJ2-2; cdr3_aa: CASSETLTGELFF; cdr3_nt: TGTGCCAGCAGCGAGACACTTACCGGGGAGCTGTTTTTT
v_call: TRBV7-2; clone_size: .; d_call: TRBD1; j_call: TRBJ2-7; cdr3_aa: CASSLVALGQGDYEQYF; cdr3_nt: TGTGCCAGCAGCTTAGTCGCTTTGGGACAGGGAGATTACGAGCAGTACTTC
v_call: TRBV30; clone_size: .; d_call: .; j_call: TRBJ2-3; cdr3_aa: CAWSVRRTQYF; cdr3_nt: TGTGCCTGGAGCGTGCGCCGTACGCAGTATTTT
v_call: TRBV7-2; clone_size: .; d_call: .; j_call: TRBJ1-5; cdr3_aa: CASSFGRITNQPQHF; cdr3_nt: TGTGCCAGCAGCTTTGGCAGGATAACCAATCAGCCCCAGCATTTT
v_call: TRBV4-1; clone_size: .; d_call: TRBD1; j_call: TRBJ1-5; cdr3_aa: CASSPGSSRGHQPQHF; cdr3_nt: TGCGCCAGCAGCCCCGGAAGTTCGAGGGGGCATCAGCCCCAGCATTTT